The present TCR beta chain was sequenced within a study of cytomegalovirus exposure and HLA in healthy donors. Whole-study results and caveats: One later analysis reportedly identified an Asian-associated ancestry cluster that showed fewer N-insertions than the roughly 720-donor mean. One variant, a missense change in DCLRE1C, was linked in a later analysis to TCR beta V- and J-gene trimming.

In the PCR, 60 Vbeta and 13 Jbeta primers were used. Authors' analysis steps: There were 80 million or so unique TCR beta chains by a later count, and around 10 million of them were shared. Measured with immunoSEQ multiplex PCR; TCRdb has only the in-frame clones, and not every one. The DNA was the basis for D and trimming; V, J and clone size are from that table. The repertoire has over 200,000 clones, 82% of them found once; the top ten carry over 5%. This clone was found a few times. Its antigen is currently unknown. The receptor's source is a woman between 40 and 55 years old in good health and CMV-seropositive. Sequencing used PBMCs.

This CDR3 reads CASKKGVSDTGELFF. The CDR3, as DNA: TGCGCCAGCAAAAAGGGGGTTTCGGACACCGGGGAGCTGTTTTTT. The chain uses TRBV10-1 and TRBJ2-2, with a possible D match to TRBD1 (6 bases). The germline V and J ends were trimmed by 7 bases and 3 bases, with 15 bases remaining between them. This CDR3 has 15 amino acids. Germline V gene data show CDR1 as WNHNN and CDR2 as SYGVQD (reference sequence).